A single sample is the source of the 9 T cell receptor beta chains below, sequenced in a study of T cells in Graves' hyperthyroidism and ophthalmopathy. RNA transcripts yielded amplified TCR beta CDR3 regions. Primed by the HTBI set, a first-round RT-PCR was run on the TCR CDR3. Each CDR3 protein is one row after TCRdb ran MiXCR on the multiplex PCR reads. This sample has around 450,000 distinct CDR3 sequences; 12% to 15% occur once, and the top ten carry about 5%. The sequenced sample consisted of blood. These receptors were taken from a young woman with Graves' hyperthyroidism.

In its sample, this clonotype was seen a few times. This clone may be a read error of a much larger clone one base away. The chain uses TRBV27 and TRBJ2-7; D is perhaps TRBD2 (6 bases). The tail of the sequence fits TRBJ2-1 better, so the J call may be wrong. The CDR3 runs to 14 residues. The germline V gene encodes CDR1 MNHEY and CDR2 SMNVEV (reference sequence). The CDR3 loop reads CASSYRDLIYEQFF. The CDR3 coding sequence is TGTGCCAGCAGTTACCGGGACTTAATCTACGAGCAGTTCTTC.

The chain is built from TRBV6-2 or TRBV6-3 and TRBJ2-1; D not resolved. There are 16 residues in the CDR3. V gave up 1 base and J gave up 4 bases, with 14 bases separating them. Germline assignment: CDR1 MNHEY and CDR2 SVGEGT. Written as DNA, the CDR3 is TGTGCCAGCAGTTACTACGGACCGCATAATTACAATGAGCAGTTCTTC. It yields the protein CASSYYGPHNYNEQFF.

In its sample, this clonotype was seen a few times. The CDR3: CASSLGAPFQVAKNIQYF. The CDR3 coding sequence is TGCGCCAGCAGCTTGGGGGCCCCTTTTCAGGTGGCCAAAAACATTCAGTACTTC. The rearrangement joins TRBV5-1 to TRBJ2-4, with unresolved D. The CDR3 totals 18 residues. Germline lookup yields CDR1 SGHRS and CDR2 YFSETQ. V was cut by 0 bases and J by 1 base, with 17 bases left in between.

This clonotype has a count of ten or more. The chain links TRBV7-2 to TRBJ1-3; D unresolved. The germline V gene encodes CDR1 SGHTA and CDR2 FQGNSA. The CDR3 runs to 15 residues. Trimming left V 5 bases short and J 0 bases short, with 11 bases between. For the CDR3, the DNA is TGTGCCAGCAGCGCCGGACGGAACTCTGGAAACACCATATATTTT. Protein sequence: CASSAGRNSGNTIYF. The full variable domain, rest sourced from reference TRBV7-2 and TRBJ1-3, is GAGVSQSPSNKVTEKGKDVELRCDPISGHTALYWYRQSLGQGLEFLIYFQGNSAPDKSGLPSDRFSAERTGGSVSTLTIQRTQQEDSAVYLCASSAGRNSGNTIYFGEGSWLTVV.

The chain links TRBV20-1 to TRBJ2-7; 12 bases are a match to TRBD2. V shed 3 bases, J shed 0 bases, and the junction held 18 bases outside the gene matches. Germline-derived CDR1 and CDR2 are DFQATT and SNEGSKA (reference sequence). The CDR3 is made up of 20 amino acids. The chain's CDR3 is CSASKDELAGGGGHSYEQYF. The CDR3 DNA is TGCAGTGCTAGCAAGGATGAACTAGCGGGAGGAGGCGGGCACTCCTACGAGCAGTACTTC.

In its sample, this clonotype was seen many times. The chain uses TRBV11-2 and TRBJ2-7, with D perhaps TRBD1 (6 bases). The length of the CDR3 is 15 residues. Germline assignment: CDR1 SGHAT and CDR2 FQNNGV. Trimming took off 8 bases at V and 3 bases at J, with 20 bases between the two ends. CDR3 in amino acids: CASGPGLGADYEQYF. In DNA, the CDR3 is TGTGCCAGCGGGCCCGGACTGGGGGCCGACTACGAGCAGTACTTC.

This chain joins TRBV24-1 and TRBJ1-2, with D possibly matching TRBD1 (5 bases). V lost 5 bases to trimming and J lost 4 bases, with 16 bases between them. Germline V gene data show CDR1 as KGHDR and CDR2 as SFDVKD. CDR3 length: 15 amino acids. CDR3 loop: CATSALRRDSYGYTF. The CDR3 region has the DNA TGTGCCACCAGTGCCCTAAGGCGAGACAGCTATGGCTACACCTTC.

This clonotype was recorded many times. DNA of the CDR3: TGCAGGATCGGGGGGGCTGAAGCTTTCTTT. Protein: CRIGGAEAFF. The V gene is TRBV29-1, the J gene TRBJ1-1; D is perhaps TRBD1 (5 bases). The CDR3 extends over 10 amino acids. Germline lookup yields CDR1 SQVTM and CDR2 ANQGSEA.

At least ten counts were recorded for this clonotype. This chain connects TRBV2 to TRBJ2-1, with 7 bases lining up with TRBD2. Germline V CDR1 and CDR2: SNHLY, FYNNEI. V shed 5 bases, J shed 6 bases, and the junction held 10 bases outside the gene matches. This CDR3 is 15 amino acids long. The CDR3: CASSPRAGVANEQFF. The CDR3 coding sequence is TGTGCCAGCAGTCCCAGGGCGGGAGTAGCCAATGAGCAGTTCTTC.